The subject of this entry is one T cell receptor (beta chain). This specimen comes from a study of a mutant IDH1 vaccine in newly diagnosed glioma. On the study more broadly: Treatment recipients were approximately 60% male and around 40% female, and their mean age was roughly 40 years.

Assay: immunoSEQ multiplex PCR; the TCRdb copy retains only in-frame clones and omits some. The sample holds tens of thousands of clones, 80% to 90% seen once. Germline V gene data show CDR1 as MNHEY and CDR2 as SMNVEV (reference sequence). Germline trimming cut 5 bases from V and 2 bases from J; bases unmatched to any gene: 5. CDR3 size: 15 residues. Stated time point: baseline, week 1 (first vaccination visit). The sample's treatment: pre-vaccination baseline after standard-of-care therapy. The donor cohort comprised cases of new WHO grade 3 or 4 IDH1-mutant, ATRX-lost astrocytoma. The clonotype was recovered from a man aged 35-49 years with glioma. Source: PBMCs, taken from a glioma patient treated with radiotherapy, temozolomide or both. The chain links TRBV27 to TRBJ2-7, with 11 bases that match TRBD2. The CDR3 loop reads CASSLQTSGTYEQYF. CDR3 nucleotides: TGTGCCAGCAGTCTCCAGACTAGCGGGACCTACGAGCAGTACTTC.